A single sample is the source of the 10 T cell receptor beta chains below, sequenced in a study of blood T cells in healthy people across ages. With a J-beta primer mix and a sample-barcoded 5' primer, a second PCR ran about 7 to 11 cycles. TCRdb called the 5' RACE reads again in MiXCR, with one record for every CDR3 protein. The sample lists about 1,000,000 distinct CDR3 sequences, around 45% occurring once. Sequencing used blood. The origin of the receptors is a woman aged 55-70 years in good health.

This clonotype has only a few counts. This chain's CDR3 is CASKGGGRSTTQYF. CDR3 DNA: TGTGCCAGCAAAGGGGGCGGCAGATCGACGACCCAGTACTTC. V is TRBV6-2 or TRBV6-3 and J is TRBJ2-5, with 7 nucleotides matching TRBD1. Germline V gene data show CDR1 as MNHEY and CDR2 as SVGEGT. J was trimmed by 7 bases and V by 7 bases; bases with no gene match: 12. The CDR3 has 14 amino acids.

This clonotype was seen only a few times. V and J are TRBV11-2 and TRBJ2-3; TRBD2 matches at 12 bases. J gave up 6 bases and V 5 bases, and 6 bases lay outside the gene matches. The CDR3 has 15 residues. CDR1 and CDR2 from the germline V gene are SGHAT and FQNNGV. The CDR3 reads CASSNNLAGGDTQYF. The CDR3 DNA follows: TGTGCCAGCAGCAATAACCTAGCGGGAGGGGATACGCAGTATTTT.

The gene calls are TRBV24-1 and TRBJ2-5; perhaps TRBD1 as D (5 bases). Per the germline V gene, CDR1 is KGHDR and CDR2 is SFDVKD. The ends were cut back, 0 bases at V and 5 bases at J, with 15 bases in the middle. This CDR3 has 16 residues. The chain's CDR3 is CATSDLMSAGLETQYF. The CDR3 nucleotides are TGTGCCACCAGTGATTTGATGTCGGCAGGGCTGGAGACCCAGTACTTC.

In regard to this clonotype: One end of the junction is discordant with germline, which a read error may explain. J is TRBJ2-4 and V is TRBV5-1; D perhaps matches TRBD1 (6 bases). The DNA end is more similar to TRBJ2-7, so the J call may be wrong. The CDR3 length is 17 residues. Germline V gives CDR1 SGHRS, CDR2 YFSETQ. CDR3 DNA sequence: TGCGCCTGCAGCTTGGTAGGGGGTCGGATTAGGACCTACGAGCAGTACTTC. Amino acids: CACSLVGGRIRTYEQYF.

This chain's CDR3 is CASSQDLAGRTQYF. CDR3 bases: TGTGCCAGCAGCCAAGATCTAGCGGGAAGAACGCAGTATTTT. The rearrangement joins TRBV3-1 to TRBJ2-3; 9 bases map to TRBD2. The CDR3 sequence is 14 residues long. Germline-derived CDR1 and CDR2 are LGHDT and YNNKEL (reference sequence). V lost 0 bases and J lost 9; bases outside the gene matches: 4.

The V gene is TRBV12-3 or TRBV12-4, the J gene TRBJ2-1, with D possibly being TRBD1 (6 bases). The V and J ends lost 4 bases and 10 bases respectively, with 17 bases between them. The CDR3 is made up of 14 amino acids. The CDR3 region has the DNA TGTGCCAGCAGTTCTCTGCAGGGGATTAACGAGCAGTTCTTC. Translated, it gives CASSSLQGINEQFF.

This clonotype was counted a few times. The chain carries TRBV15 and TRBJ1-1; D uncertain. From germline, CDR1 is LNHNV and CDR2 YYDKDF (reference sequence). The CDR3 length is 14 residues. V gave up 2 bases and J gave up 1 base, with 8 bases separating them. In DNA form, the CDR3 reads TGTGCCACCAGCAGACCTACAGAGAACACTGAAGCTTTCTTT. Protein product: CATSRPTENTEAFF.

This clonotype was counted only a few times. Here the CDR3 reads CASSVEGATGTDTQYF. CDR3 nucleotide sequence: TGTGCCAGCAGCGTAGAAGGGGCGACTGGCACAGATACGCAGTATTTT. V is TRBV9 and J is TRBJ2-3; D perhaps matches TRBD1 (5 bases). Trimming shortened V by 0 bases and J by 1 base, and 12 bases separated the two germline ends. CDR1 SGDLS and CDR2 YYNGEE come from the germline V gene. There are 16 residues in the CDR3.

The chain carries TRBV6-1 and TRBJ2-2, with 9 bases aligning to TRBD1. The CDR3 length is 15 residues. Germline trimming cut 8 bases from V and 5 bases from J; bases unmatched to any gene: 9. The germline gives CDR1 MNHNS, CDR2 SASEGT. The CDR3 nucleotides are TGTGCCAGCCTGCCTCGACAGGGGGTAACCGGGGAGCTGTTTTTT. Its protein product is CASLPRQGVTGELFF.

The CDR3: CATSRDLGVAGGNEQFF. Written as DNA, the CDR3 is TGTGCCACCAGCAGAGATCTCGGGGTAGCGGGAGGGAATGAGCAGTTCTTC. This chain connects TRBV15 to TRBJ2-1, with TRBD2 matching over 11 bases. The ends lost 0 bases at V and 7 bases at J; junction bases unmatched: 8. Germline assignment: CDR1 LNHNV and CDR2 YYDKDF (reference sequence). The CDR3 sequence is 17 residues long.